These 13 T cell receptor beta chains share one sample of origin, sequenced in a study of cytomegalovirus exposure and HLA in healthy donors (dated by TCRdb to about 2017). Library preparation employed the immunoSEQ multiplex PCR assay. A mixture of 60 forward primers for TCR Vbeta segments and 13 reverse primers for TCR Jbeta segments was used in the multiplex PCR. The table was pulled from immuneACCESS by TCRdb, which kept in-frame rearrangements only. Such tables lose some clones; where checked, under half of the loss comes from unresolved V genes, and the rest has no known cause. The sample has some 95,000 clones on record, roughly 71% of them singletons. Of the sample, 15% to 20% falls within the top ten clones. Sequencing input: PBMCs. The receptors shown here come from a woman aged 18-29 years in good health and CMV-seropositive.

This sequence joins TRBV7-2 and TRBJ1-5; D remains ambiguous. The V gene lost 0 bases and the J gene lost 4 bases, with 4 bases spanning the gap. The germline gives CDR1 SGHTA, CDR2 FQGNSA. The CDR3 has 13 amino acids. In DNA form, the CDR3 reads TGTGCCAGCAGCTTAGCCAGGAATCAGCCCCAGCATTTT. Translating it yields CASSLARNQPQHF.

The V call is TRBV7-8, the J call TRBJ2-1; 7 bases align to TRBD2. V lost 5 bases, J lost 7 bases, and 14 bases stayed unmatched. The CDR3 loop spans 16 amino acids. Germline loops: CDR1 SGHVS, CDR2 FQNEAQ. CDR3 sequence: CASSPTIGGGVNEQFF. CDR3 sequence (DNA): TGTGCCAGCAGCCCGACGATTGGGGGAGGGGTAAATGAGCAGTTCTTC. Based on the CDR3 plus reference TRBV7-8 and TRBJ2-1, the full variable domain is GAGVSQSPRYKVAKRGQDVALRCDPISGHVSLFWYQQALGQGPEFLTYFQNEAQLDKSGLPSDRFFAERPEGSVSTLKIQRTQQEDSAVYLCASSPTIGGGVNEQFFGPGTRLTVL.

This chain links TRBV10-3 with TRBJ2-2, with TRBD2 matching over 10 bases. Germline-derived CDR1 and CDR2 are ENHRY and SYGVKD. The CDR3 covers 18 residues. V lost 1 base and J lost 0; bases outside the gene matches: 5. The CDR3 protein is CAISEWKAGGANTGELFF. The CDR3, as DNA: TGTGCCATCAGTGAGTGGAAAGCGGGGGGGGCGAACACCGGGGAGCTGTTTTTT.

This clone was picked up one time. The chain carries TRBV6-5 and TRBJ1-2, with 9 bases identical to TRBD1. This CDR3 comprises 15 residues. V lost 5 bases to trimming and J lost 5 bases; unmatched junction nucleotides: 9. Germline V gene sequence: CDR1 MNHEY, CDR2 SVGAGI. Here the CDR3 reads CASSGPGQGLYGYTF. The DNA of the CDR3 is TGTGCCAGCAGTGGACCGGGACAGGGTCTTTATGGCTACACCTTC.

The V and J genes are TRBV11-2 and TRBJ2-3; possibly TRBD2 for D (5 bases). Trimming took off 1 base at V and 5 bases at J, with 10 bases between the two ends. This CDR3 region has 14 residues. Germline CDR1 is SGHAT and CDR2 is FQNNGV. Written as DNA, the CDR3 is TGTGCCAGCAGCTTAGCGGGATCACTAGATACGCAGTATTTT. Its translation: CASSLAGSLDTQYF. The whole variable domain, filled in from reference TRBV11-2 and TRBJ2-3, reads EAGVAQSPRYKIIEKRQSVAFWCNPISGHATLYWYQQILGQGPKLLIQFQNNGVVDDSQLPKDRFSAERLKGVDSTLKIQPAKLEDSAVYLCASSLAGSLDTQYFGPGTRLTVL.

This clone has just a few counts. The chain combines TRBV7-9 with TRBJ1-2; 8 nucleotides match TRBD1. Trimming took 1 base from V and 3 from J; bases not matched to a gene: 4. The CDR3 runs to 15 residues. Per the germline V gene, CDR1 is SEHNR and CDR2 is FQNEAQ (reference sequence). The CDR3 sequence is CASSLGTGTHYGYTF. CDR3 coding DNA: TGTGCCAGCAGCTTAGGGACAGGGACCCACTATGGCTACACCTTC.

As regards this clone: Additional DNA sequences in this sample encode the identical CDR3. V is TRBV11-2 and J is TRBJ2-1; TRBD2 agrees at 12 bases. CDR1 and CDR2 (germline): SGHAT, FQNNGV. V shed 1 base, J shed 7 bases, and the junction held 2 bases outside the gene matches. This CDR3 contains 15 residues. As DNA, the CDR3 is TGTGCCAGCAGCTTAGCGCTAGCGGGAGGGAATGAGCAGTTCTTC. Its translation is CASSLALAGGNEQFF.

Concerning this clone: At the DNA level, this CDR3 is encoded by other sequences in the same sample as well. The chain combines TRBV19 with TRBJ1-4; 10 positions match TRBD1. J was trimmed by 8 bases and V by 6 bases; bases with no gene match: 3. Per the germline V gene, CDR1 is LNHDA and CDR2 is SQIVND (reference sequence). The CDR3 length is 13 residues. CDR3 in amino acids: CASSDRGREKLFF. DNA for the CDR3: TGTGCCAGTAGCGACAGGGGGCGGGAAAAACTGTTTTTT.

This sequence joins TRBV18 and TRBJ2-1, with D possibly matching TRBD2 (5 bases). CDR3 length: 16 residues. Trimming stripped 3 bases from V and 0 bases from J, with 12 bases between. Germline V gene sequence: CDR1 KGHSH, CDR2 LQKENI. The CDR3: CASSPLSGGSYNEQFF. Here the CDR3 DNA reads TGTGCCAGCTCACCTCTCAGCGGAGGCTCCTACAATGAGCAGTTCTTC. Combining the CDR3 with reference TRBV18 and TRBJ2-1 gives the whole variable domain NAGVMQNPRHLVRRRGQEARLRCSPMKGHSHVYWYRQLPEEGLKFMVYLQKENIIDESGMPKERFSAEFPKEGPSILRIQQVVRGDSAAYFCASSPLSGGSYNEQFFGPGTRLTVL.

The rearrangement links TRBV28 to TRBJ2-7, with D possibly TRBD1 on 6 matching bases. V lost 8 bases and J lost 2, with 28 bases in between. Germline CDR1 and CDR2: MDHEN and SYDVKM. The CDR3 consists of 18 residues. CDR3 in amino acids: CASYSGPGTPSPPYEQYF. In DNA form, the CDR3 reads TGTGCCAGCTACTCTGGCCCCGGGACACCGTCCCCCCCCTACGAGCAGTACTTC.

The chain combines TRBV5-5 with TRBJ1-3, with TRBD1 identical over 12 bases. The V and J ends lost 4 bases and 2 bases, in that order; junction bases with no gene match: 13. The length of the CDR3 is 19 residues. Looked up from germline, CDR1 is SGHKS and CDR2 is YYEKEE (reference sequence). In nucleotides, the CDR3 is TGTGCCAGCAGCCAATCTGGGACAGGGGGCTTAGGAACTGGAAACACCATATATTTT. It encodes CASSQSGTGGLGTGNTIYF.

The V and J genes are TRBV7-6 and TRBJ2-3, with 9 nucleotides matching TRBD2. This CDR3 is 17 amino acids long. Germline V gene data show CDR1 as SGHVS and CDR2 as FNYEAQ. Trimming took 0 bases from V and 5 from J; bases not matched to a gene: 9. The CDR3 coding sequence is TGTGCCAGCAGCTTAGCCGCGGGAGGGAGGGGTGGAGATACGCAGTATTTT. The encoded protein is CASSLAAGGRGGDTQYF.

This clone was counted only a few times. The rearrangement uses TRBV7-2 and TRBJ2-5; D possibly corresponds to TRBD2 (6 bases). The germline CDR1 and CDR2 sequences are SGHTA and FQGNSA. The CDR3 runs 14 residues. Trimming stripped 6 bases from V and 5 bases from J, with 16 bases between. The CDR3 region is CASSLFGSGETQYF. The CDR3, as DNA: TGTGCCAGCAGTTTGTTCGGGAGCGGGGAGACCCAGTACTTC.